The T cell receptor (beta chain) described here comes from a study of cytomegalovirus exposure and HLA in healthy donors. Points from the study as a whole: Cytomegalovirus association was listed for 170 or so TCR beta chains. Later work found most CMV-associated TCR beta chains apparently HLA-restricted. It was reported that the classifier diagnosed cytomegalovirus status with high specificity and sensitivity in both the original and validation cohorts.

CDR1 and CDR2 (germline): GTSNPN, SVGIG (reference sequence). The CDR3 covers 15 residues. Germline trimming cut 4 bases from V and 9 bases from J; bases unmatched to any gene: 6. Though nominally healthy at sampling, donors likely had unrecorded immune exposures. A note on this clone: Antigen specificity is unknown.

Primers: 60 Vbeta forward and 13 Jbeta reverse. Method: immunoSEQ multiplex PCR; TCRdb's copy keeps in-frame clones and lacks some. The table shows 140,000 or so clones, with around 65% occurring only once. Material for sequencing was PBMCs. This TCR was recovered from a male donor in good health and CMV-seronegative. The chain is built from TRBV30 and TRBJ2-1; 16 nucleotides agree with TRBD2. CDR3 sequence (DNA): TGTGCCTGGACCACCGGGACTAGCGGGGGGGGTGAGCAGTTCTTC. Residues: CAWTTGTSGGGEQFF.